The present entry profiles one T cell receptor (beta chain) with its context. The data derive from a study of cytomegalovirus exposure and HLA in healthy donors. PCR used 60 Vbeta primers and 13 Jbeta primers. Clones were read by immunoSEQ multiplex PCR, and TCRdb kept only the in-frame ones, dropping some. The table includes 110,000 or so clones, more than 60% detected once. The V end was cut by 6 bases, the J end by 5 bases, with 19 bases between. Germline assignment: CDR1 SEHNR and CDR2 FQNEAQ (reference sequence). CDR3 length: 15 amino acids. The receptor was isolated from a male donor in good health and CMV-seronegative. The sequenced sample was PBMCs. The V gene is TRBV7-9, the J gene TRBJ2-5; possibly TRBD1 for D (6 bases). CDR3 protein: CASSIIQGVGETQYF. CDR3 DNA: TGTGCCAGCAGTATTATACAGGGTGTCGGGGAGACCCAGTACTTC.